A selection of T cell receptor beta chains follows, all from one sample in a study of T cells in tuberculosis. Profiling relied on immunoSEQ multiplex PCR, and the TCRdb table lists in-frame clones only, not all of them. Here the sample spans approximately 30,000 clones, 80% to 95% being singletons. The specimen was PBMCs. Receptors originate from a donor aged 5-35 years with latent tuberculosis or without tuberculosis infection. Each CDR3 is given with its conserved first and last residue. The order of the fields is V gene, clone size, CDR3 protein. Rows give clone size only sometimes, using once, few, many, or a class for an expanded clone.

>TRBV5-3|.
CARSLQGRPYGYTF
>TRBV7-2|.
CASSPRDDPRGLHNEQFF
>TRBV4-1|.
CASSQGGTGVPVYEQYF
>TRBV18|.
CASSPTVVAGVGQYF
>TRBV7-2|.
CASSPGRQDSYEQYF
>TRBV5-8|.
CASSSPGESYEQYF
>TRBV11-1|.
CASSEGQIYEQYF
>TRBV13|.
CASSEETSGRRPYNEQFF
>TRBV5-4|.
CASSLRGQGHGYTF
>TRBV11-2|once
CASSLERLSYGYTF
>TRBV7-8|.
CASTRLATQETQYF
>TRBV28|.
CASSFWRGSPGTGGNASSGNTIYF
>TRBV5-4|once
CASSQGQGANNEQFF
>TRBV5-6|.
CASSFPSGQGGYGYTF
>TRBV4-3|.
CASSQDTGSYDNEQFF
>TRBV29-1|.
CSVEFVSLRDEQFF
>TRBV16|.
CASSQLDLTGNTEAFF
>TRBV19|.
CASSMSGTTYEQYF
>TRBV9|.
CASSASSRVRTEAFF
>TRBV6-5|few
CASSLDREGYEQYF
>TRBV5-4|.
CASSLVYGGRGSDEQYF
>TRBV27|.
CASIPRPGQGFEAFF